The 22 T cell receptor beta chains in this list originate from one sample, sequenced in a study of beta chain features in type 1 diabetes. Sequenced material consisted of expressed TCRB transcripts (all of the isolated RNA was reverse transcribed). Method: immunoSEQ multiplex PCR; TCRdb's copy keeps in-frame clones and lacks some. The sample shows about 930,000 clones, about a sixth of them seen only once. Sequenced sample: naive CD4+ T cells from blood. These receptors originate from a woman aged 18-29 years in good health.

CDR3 residues: CASSTQGVNTEAFF. The CDR3 coding sequence is TGTGCCAGCAGCACCCAGGGGGTCAACACTGAAGCTTTCTTT. V is TRBV7-9 and J is TRBJ1-1; 7 bases map to TRBD1. The germline V gene has CDR1 SEHNR and CDR2 FQNEAQ (reference sequence). CDR3 length: 14 residues. The V and J ends lost 5 bases and 2 bases, in that order; junction bases with no gene match: 5.

The chain uses TRBV10-3 and TRBJ2-7, with a possible D match to TRBD2 (6 bases). Germline assignment: CDR1 ENHRY and CDR2 SYGVKD. V was shortened by 3 bases and J by 4 bases, with 13 bases between the two germline ends. This CDR3 has 14 amino acids. DNA for the CDR3: TGTGCCATCAGTGATTACCTTCGGGGGTACGAGCAGTACTTC. It translates to CAISDYLRGYEQYF.

The chain recombines TRBV9 with TRBJ2-7; 7 bases align to TRBD2. Looked up from germline, CDR1 is SGDLS and CDR2 is YYNGEE. V shed 1 base and J 4 bases; nucleotides not matched to a gene: 8. The CDR3 length is 15 residues. The CDR3 sequence: CASSVSAREGYEQYF. The CDR3 region has the DNA TGTGCCAGCAGCGTATCGGCGAGGGAGGGGTACGAGCAGTACTTC.

This clone was detected a few times. J is TRBJ2-3 and V is TRBV2; the match to TRBD2 covers 7 bases. This CDR3 contains 15 residues. Trimming at V came to 2 bases and at J to 0 bases, leaving 2 bases not matched to a gene. CDR1 is SNHLY, CDR2 FYNNEI, per germline. For the CDR3, the DNA is TGTGCCAGCAGTGAAAAAGCGGGGAGCACAGATACGCAGTATTTT. Protein sequence: CASSEKAGSTDTQYF. Complete variable domain (other parts from reference TRBV2 and TRBJ2-3): EPEVTQTPSHQVTQMGQEVILRCVPISNHLYFYWYRQILGQKVEFLVSFYNNEISEKSEIFDDQFSVERPDGSNFTLKIRSTKLEDSAMYFCASSEKAGSTDTQYFGPGTRLTVL.

This clone was found a few times. The genes are TRBV5-4 and TRBJ2-3; D is undetermined. From germline, CDR1 is SGHNT and CDR2 YYREEE (reference sequence). V gave up 0 bases and J gave up 3 bases, with 5 bases separating them. This CDR3 is built from 13 residues. The CDR3 is CASSLGRTDTQYF. The CDR3 DNA reads as TGTGCCAGCAGCTTGGGTAGGACAGATACGCAGTATTTT. Looking up the rest from reference TRBV5-4 and TRBJ2-3 gives the full variable domain: ETGVTQSPTHLIKTRGQQVTLRCSSQSGHNTVSWYQQALGQGPQFIFQYYREEENGRGNFPPRFSGLQFPNYSSELNVNALELDDSALYLCASSLGRTDTQYFGPGTRLTVL.

There are a few counts of this clone. The rearrangement joins TRBV6-6 to TRBJ1-2; 11 nucleotides line up with TRBD1. Per the germline V gene, CDR1 is MNHNY and CDR2 is SVGAGI (reference sequence). The CDR3 covers 13 residues. The junction had 2 bases not matched to a gene; V was cut back by 4 bases and J by 7 bases. CDR3 in DNA: TGTGCCAGCAGTTCTGGGACAGGGGGTGGCTACACCTTC. Translating gives CASSSGTGGGYTF.

The chain links TRBV5-1 to TRBJ2-5; possibly TRBD1 for D (6 bases). Per the germline V gene, CDR1 is SGHRS and CDR2 is YFSETQ. With 7 bases removed from V and 0 bases from J, the gap between germline ends came to 13 bases. The CDR3 extends over 14 amino acids. CDR3 DNA sequence: TGCGCCAGCGCTGAACAGGGAAACCAAGAGACCCAGTACTTC. This sequence encodes CASAEQGNQETQYF.

This clone was found a few times. The chain is built from TRBV21-1 and TRBJ2-5; the table's D call, TRBD2, has no DNA check behind it. TRBV21-1 is described as a pseudogene. The CDR3 runs 17 residues. The CDR3 spells CASSRITRLAGQETQYF. The DNA of the CDR3 is TGTGCCAGCAGCCGAATCACGAGACTAGCGGGCCAAGAGACCCAGTACTTC.

A few counts support this clone. This chain connects TRBV4-3 to TRBJ1-2; no firm D call. From germline, CDR1 is LGHNA and CDR2 YSLEER. CDR3 length: 15 residues. V gave up 0 bases and J gave up 6 bases, with 14 bases separating them. The CDR3 is CASSQELVGKDGYTF. CDR3 DNA sequence: TGCGCCAGCAGCCAAGAATTGGTGGGTAAGGATGGCTACACCTTC.

This clone was detected a few times. The chain links TRBV29-1 to TRBJ1-4, with 7 bases identical to TRBD1. V was clipped by 3 bases and J by 6 bases; unmatched bases: 4. The length of the CDR3 is 13 residues. Germline V gene lookup returns CDR1 SQVTM and CDR2 ANQGSEA. The CDR3 loop is CSVEAGGDEKLFF. The CDR3 region has the DNA TGCAGCGTTGAGGCAGGGGGGGATGAAAAACTGTTTTTT.

This clone showed up just a few times. The gene calls are TRBV19 and TRBJ2-1; D is possibly TRBD1 or TRBD2 (5 bases each). The ends were cut back, 6 bases at V and 9 bases at J, with 15 bases in the middle. The CDR3 extends over 13 amino acids. The V gene's germline CDR1 is LNHDA and CDR2 SQIVND (reference sequence). In nucleotides, the CDR3 is TGTGCCAGTAGGGCAGGGAGCGCGGGTGAGCAGTTCTTC. This sequence encodes CASRAGSAGEQFF.

The chain combines TRBV18 with TRBJ1-5, with TRBD1 as a possible D gene (6 bases). The CDR3 has 13 amino acids. Per germline, CDR1 KGHSH and CDR2 LQKENI. Between the trimmed V and J ends, which lost 5 bases and 2 bases, there was a span of 7 bases. CDR3 nucleotide sequence: TGTGCCAGCTCAGAGGGGGGCAATCAGCCCCAGCATTTT. Translating gives CASSEGGNQPQHF.

The chain uses TRBV4-1 and TRBJ1-2; possibly TRBD1 for D (6 bases). Trimming left V 1 base short and J 3 bases short, with 12 bases between. Looked up from germline, CDR1 is MGHRA and CDR2 is YSYEKL. This CDR3 is built from 15 residues. In nucleotides, the CDR3 is TGCGCCAGCAGCCAAGGGGATCAGGGGTACTATGGCTACACCTTC. Encoded protein: CASSQGDQGYYGYTF.

This clone appeared a few times. The gene calls are TRBV7-2 and TRBJ2-5, with TRBD2 matching 9 bases. The end of the DNA fits TRBJ2-7 better, so the J call may be wrong. The CDR3 has 14 residues. CDR1 and CDR2 (germline): SGHTA, FQGNSA. CDR3 bases: TGTGCCAGCAGCCTGACTAGCGGACCCTACGAGCAGTACTTC. It specifies CASSLTSGPYEQYF.

This clone occurred a few times. The J gene is TRBJ2-6, the V gene TRBV4-2; 9 positions agree with TRBD1. The CDR3 loop spans 18 amino acids. Germline CDR1 and CDR2: LGHNA and YNFKEQ. Trimming cost V 0 bases and J 2 bases; bases outside gene matches: 5. CDR3 in amino acids: CASSQDLQGATGANVLTF. The DNA for the CDR3 is TGTGCCAGCAGCCAAGATCTACAGGGGGCGACTGGGGCCAACGTCCTGACTTTC.

This clone was detected a few times. The J gene is TRBJ2-5, the V gene TRBV7-3; D is undetermined. CDR1 and CDR2 from the germline V gene are SGHTA and FQGTGA. The CDR3 has 13 residues. Trimming left V 4 bases short and J 5 bases short, with 11 bases between. The CDR3 spells CASSWSRQETQYF. The CDR3 bases are TGTGCCAGCAGCTGGTCTCGTCAGGAGACCCAGTACTTC.

The J gene is TRBJ2-1, the V gene TRBV6-5; 8 bases match TRBD2. This CDR3 has 15 residues. The J segment lost 2 bases and the V segment lost 8 bases, leaving 8 bases of the junction unmatched. In germline, CDR1 is MNHEY, CDR2 SVGAGI. CDR3: CASRLLADPYNEQFF. The DNA for the CDR3 is TGTGCCAGCCGTCTACTAGCGGATCCCTACAATGAGCAGTTCTTC.

CDR3 in amino acids: CASSWALGETQYF. Written as DNA, the CDR3 is TGTGCCAGCAGTTGGGCCCTGGGAGAGACCCAGTACTTC. The chain combines TRBV28 with TRBJ2-5, with D unclear. Trimming took 4 bases from V and 4 from J, leaving 10 bases between them. CDR1 MDHEN and CDR2 SYDVKM come from the germline V gene. The CDR3 loop spans 13 amino acids.

The chain carries TRBV9 and TRBJ1-4; D might be TRBD1 (5 bases). V was cut by 0 bases and J by 5 bases, with 8 bases left in between. Germline V gives CDR1 SGDLS, CDR2 YYNGEE. The CDR3 loop spans 14 amino acids. The CDR3 sequence: CASSVAAGNEKLFF. DNA of the CDR3: TGTGCCAGCAGCGTAGCGGCAGGGAATGAAAAACTGTTTTTT.

This chain uses TRBV28 with TRBJ2-7, with D uncertain. This CDR3 comprises 15 residues. Trimming pared 5 bases from V and 0 bases from J, leaving 14 bases between. Germline CDR1 MDHEN, CDR2 SYDVKM. CDR3 in amino acids: CASSLTGSSSYEQYF. The CDR3 DNA sequence: TGTGCCAGCAGTCTTACTGGGTCTAGCTCCTACGAGCAGTACTTC.

The J gene is TRBJ2-7, the V gene TRBV7-9; D unclear. V lost 5 bases and J 3 bases, leaving 11 bases between the germline ends. Germline lookup yields CDR1 SEHNR and CDR2 FQNEAQ (reference sequence). CDR3 length: 13 amino acids. In nucleotides, the CDR3 is TGTGCCAGCAGCGTTACTCTCTACTACGAGCAGTACTTC. It yields the protein CASSVTLYYEQYF.

This chain links TRBV6-6 with TRBJ2-1, with TRBD2 as a possible D gene (6 bases). The CDR3 runs to 16 residues. The V and J ends lost 2 bases and 9 bases respectively, with 20 bases between them. The germline CDR1 and CDR2 sequences are MNHNY and SVGAGI (reference sequence). The CDR3 region is CASSYRGGMGGGEQFF. CDR3 sequence (DNA): TGTGCCAGCAGTTACAGAGGCGGGATGGGCGGCGGTGAGCAGTTCTTC.